This TCR beta chain was recorded in a study of OX40 agonist ivuxolimab in advanced cancers. Study outcomes and limitations: Nonresponders included some who also had low normalized T-cell clonal expansion.

Samples of blood were obtained at baseline, on cycle 4 day 1, and on cycle 7 day 1. This clone was seen only once. Its antigen is currently unknown. The V end was cut by 3 bases, the J end by 3 bases, with 8 bases between. The CDR3 has 13 residues. Germline V gene sequence: CDR1 LNHDA, CDR2 SQIVND (reference sequence). The protocol was immunoSEQ multiplex PCR, while the TCRdb copy is restricted to in-frame clones and leaves out a portion. This repertoire shows more than 85,000 clones, about 79% found once; its top ten account for roughly 1.6%. The material was CD4+ or CD8+ T cells sorted from blood, obtained in a trial of the OX40 agonist ivuxolimab. V and J are TRBV19 and TRBJ1-2, with a weak D call TRBD1 (5 bases). This sequence was found in an adult with an advanced solid tumor such as melanoma, head and neck, liver or kidney cancer. The CDR3 loop reads CASSMGGHYGYTF. The DNA of the CDR3 is TGTGCCAGTAGTATGGGGGGTCACTATGGCTACACCTTC.